The clone carrying this T cell receptor beta chain was detected only a few times. Its antigen remains unknown. This sample was taken from a study of cytomegalovirus exposure and HLA in healthy donors. Study outcomes and limitations: Further analysis, carried out later, found HLA-associated TCR beta chains more clonally expanded than equally common other chains.

This CDR3 contains 14 residues. V was trimmed by 3 bases and J by 2 bases, leaving 9 bases between them. Germline V gene sequence: CDR1 SGHRS, CDR2 YFSETQ. Primers: 60 Vbeta forward and 13 Jbeta reverse. Profiling relied on immunoSEQ multiplex PCR, and the TCRdb table lists in-frame clones only, not all of them. This table holds 150,000 to 200,000 clones, 70% to 90% found once. V gene TRBV5-1 combines with J gene TRBJ2-1; no definite D call. The receptor was isolated from a man aged 18 to 30 in good health and CMV-seropositive. Input material: PBMCs. CDR3 in amino acids: CASSSLNTYNEQFF. DNA of the CDR3: TGCGCCAGCAGCTCATTAAACACCTACAATGAGCAGTTCTTC.